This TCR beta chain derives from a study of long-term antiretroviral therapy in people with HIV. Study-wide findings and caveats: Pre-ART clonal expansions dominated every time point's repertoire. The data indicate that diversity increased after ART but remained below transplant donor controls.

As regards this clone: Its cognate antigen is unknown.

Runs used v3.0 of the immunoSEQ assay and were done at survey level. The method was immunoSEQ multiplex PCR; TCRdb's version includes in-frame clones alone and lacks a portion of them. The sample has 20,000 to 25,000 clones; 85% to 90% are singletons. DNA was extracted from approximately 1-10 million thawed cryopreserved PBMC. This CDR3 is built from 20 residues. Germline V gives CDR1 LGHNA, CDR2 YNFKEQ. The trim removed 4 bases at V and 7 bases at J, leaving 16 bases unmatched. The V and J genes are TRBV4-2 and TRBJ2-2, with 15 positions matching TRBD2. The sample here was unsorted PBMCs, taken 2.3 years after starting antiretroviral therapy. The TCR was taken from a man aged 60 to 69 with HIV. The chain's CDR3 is CASSRERRGLAGGPGGELFF. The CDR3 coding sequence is TGTGCCAGCAGCCGAGAACGAAGAGGACTAGCGGGAGGGCCAGGCGGGGAGCTGTTTTTT.